These 24 T cell receptor beta chains originate from one sample sequenced in a study of T cell responses to AZD1222 COVID-19 vaccine. Produced via immunoSEQ multiplex PCR; TCRdb's table is partial and in-frame only. The sample contains 120,000 or so clones, 80% to 95% of which appear only once. Specimen: peripheral blood, collected on day 0 of AZD1222 vaccination. The receptors derive from an adult in good health.

V and J are TRBV20-1 and TRBJ1-4; no firm D call. CDR1 and CDR2 (germline): DFQATT, SNEGSKA (reference sequence). This CDR3 has 11 amino acids. The V and J ends lost 6 bases and 10 bases respectively, with 12 bases between them. The DNA of the CDR3 is TGCAGTGCCTCCGCTGATGTAAAACTGTTTTTT. Translation: CSASADVKLFF.

The chain carries TRBV7-9 and TRBJ2-2, with D perhaps TRBD1 (6 bases). V gave up 5 bases and J gave up 0 bases, with 13 bases separating them. CDR1 is SEHNR and CDR2 is FQNEAQ in the germline V gene (reference sequence). This CDR3 contains 16 residues. The CDR3 is CASSVRRTANTGELFF. The CDR3, as DNA: TGTGCCAGCAGCGTCCGGCGGACAGCGAACACCGGGGAGCTGTTTTTT.

The genes are TRBV6-6 and TRBJ1-3; 10 nucleotides line up with TRBD1. After removal of 5 bases from V and 4 bases from J, the junction contained 5 bases not matched to a gene. In germline, CDR1 is MNHNY, CDR2 SVGAGI (reference sequence). CDR3 length: 15 amino acids. CDR3 sequence reads: CASSRGQGSGNTIYF. CDR3 bases: TGTGCCAGCAGTCGGGGACAGGGGAGCGGAAACACCATATATTTT.

V usage is TRBV28 and J usage is TRBJ2-1; D uncertain. The CDR3 sequence is 14 residues long. The germline gives CDR1 MDHEN, CDR2 SYDVKM. Trimming removed 8 bases at V and 7 bases at J, with 18 bases between. The CDR3 nucleotides read TGTGCCAGCTGTCTAGTAACCCTTCCGAATGAGCAGTTCTTC. It is translated as CASCLVTLPNEQFF.

This sequence joins TRBV5-1 and TRBJ2-7; D possibly matches TRBD1 or TRBD2 (5 bases each). CDR1 and CDR2 from the germline V gene are SGHRS and YFSETQ. V was trimmed by 4 bases and J by 2 bases, leaving 13 bases between them. The CDR3 is 14 residues long. CDR3 nucleotides: TGCGCCAGCAGCCAAGGGACGGCCCCCTACGAGCAGTACTTC. This sequence encodes CASSQGTAPYEQYF.

The CDR3 DNA reads as TGTGCCACCCAGAGAGGGTTGAGCTCCTACGAGCAGTACTTC. This translates into CATQRGLSSYEQYF. V and J are TRBV6-5 and TRBJ2-7; a possible D gene is TRBD2 (5 bases). CDR3 size: 14 residues. V dropped 10 bases and J dropped 0 bases, with 16 bases sitting between them. CDR1 is MNHEY, CDR2 SVGAGI, per germline.

The chain uses TRBV11-2 and TRBJ2-7; D is perhaps TRBD1 (6 bases). V gave up 5 bases and J gave up 3 bases, with 14 bases separating them. Looked up from germline, CDR1 is SGHAT and CDR2 is FQNNGV. This CDR3 contains 14 residues. CDR3 region: CASSPSTGGYEQYF. The CDR3 nucleotides are TGTGCCAGCAGCCCCTCGACAGGTGGCTACGAGCAGTACTTC.

In this sample, this clone turned up once. The gene calls are TRBV19 and TRBJ1-4; maybe TRBD1 (5 bases). There are 14 residues in the CDR3. The V gene lost 1 base and the J gene lost 8 bases, with 11 bases spanning the gap. CDR1 is LNHDA, CDR2 SQIVND, per germline (reference sequence). Here the CDR3 DNA reads TGTGCCAGTAGTATAGGAGCAAGGGGAGAAAAACTGTTTTTT. This translates into CASSIGARGEKLFF.

The CDR3 reads CASSATVPEQYF. The CDR3 DNA follows: TGTGCCAGCAGCGCGACAGTACCCGAGCAGTACTTC. The chain joins TRBV28 to TRBJ2-7; tentatively, D is TRBD1 (5 bases). The CDR3 covers 12 residues. Germline lookup yields CDR1 MDHEN and CDR2 SYDVKM. V was trimmed by 6 bases and J by 6 bases, leaving 12 bases between them.

The rearrangement joins TRBV24-1 to TRBJ1-3, with no clear D. Germline lookup yields CDR1 KGHDR and CDR2 SFDVKD. CDR3 length: 15 residues. Trimming cost V 6 bases and J 0 bases, with 11 bases left between them. The DNA of the CDR3 is TGTGCCACCAGTTCGAACGATTACTCTGGAAACACCATATATTTT. This sequence encodes CATSSNDYSGNTIYF.

The chain has TRBV29-1 and TRBJ1-1; 10 positions match TRBD1. V dropped 4 bases and J dropped 8; count of bases not matched to a gene: 1. CDR1 SQVTM and CDR2 ANQGSEA come from the germline V gene. The CDR3 is 11 amino acids. The CDR3: CSVGDRGEAFF. The CDR3 bases are TGCAGCGTTGGGGACAGGGGCGAAGCTTTCTTT.

This clone appeared a single time. This rearrangement joins TRBV28 to TRBJ1-6; D not resolved. The CDR3 is made up of 15 amino acids. The V and J ends lost 3 bases and 2 bases respectively, with 8 bases between them. Germline V gives CDR1 MDHEN, CDR2 SYDVKM. The CDR3 nucleotides read TGTGCCAGCAGTTTGCCCTCAACCTATAATTCACCCCTCCACTTT. Amino acids: CASSLPSTYNSPLHF.

This rearrangement joins TRBV3-1 (or the pseudogene TRBV3-2) to TRBJ2-5; no reliable D call. V dropped 1 base and J dropped 3 bases, with 9 bases sitting between them. The CDR3 totals 14 residues. Germline-derived CDR1 and CDR2 are LGHDT and YNNKEL (reference sequence). The CDR3 DNA reads as TGTGCCAGCAGCCAAGCGGCTAATAAAGAGACCCAGTACTTC. It is translated as CASSQAANKETQYF.

The gene calls are TRBV19 and TRBJ1-2; D not certain. Per the germline V gene, CDR1 is LNHDA and CDR2 is SQIVND (reference sequence). The CDR3 has 13 amino acids. The V end lost 5 bases, the J end lost 5 bases, and 12 bases lay between the germline ends. The CDR3 is CASSLTVGYGYTF. Written as DNA, the CDR3 is TGTGCCAGTAGTCTCACCGTGGGTTATGGCTACACCTTC.

This chain links TRBV7-6 with TRBJ2-1; TRBD2 aligns across 7 bases. The length of the CDR3 is 16 residues. Per germline, CDR1 SGHVS and CDR2 FNYEAQ. The V and J ends lost 2 bases and 4 bases, in that order; junction bases with no gene match: 8. The CDR3 DNA is TGTGCCAGCAGCTTAAGGGGCGGGGGAGCTTACAATGAGCAGTTCTTC. This gives the protein CASSLRGGGAYNEQFF.

The CDR3 sequence: CASSQGQYYGYTF. For the CDR3, the DNA is TGTGCCAGCAGCCAGGGACAGTACTATGGCTACACCTTC. This chain links TRBV16 with TRBJ1-2; 7 positions agree with TRBD1. Trimming removed 3 bases from V and 3 bases from J; junction bases left unmatched: 1. Germline V gene data show CDR1 as KGHSY and CDR2 as FQNENV. The CDR3 runs to 13 residues.

The chain couples TRBV2 to TRBJ2-5; D ambiguous. Germline CDR1 reads SNHLY; CDR2 reads FYNNEI. CDR3 length: 13 residues. The ends were cut back, 5 bases at V and 7 bases at J, with 14 bases in the middle. The CDR3 DNA is TGTGCCAGCAGTAGGGTTGCCCTCGGGACCCAGTACTTC. Residues: CASSRVALGTQYF.

The genes are TRBV19 and TRBJ1-1; maybe TRBD1 (5 bases). This CDR3 comprises 13 residues. V dropped 1 base and J dropped 8 bases, with 11 bases sitting between them. Germline CDR1 is LNHDA and CDR2 is SQIVND (reference sequence). The CDR3: CASSIVQGPEAFF. The CDR3 DNA sequence: TGTGCCAGTAGTATAGTCCAGGGCCCCGAAGCTTTCTTT.

The chain combines TRBV27 with TRBJ2-7, with D unresolved. Germline V CDR1 and CDR2: MNHEY, SMNVEV (reference sequence). V dropped 2 bases and J dropped 0 bases, with 11 bases sitting between them. The CDR3 runs 15 residues. Here the CDR3 DNA reads TGTGCCAGCAGTTTAGGTTCCTCTCACTCCTACGAGCAGTACTTC. Amino acid sequence: CASSLGSSHSYEQYF.

The chain links TRBV6-1 to TRBJ1-1; D is uncertain. Per germline, CDR1 MNHNS and CDR2 SASEGT. The CDR3 consists of 16 residues. The germline V and J ends were trimmed by 1 base and 0 bases, with 12 bases remaining between them. CDR3 nucleotides: TGTGCCAGCAGTGAAGTCTGGGAAGGTATGAACACTGAAGCTTTCTTT. Protein product: CASSEVWEGMNTEAFF.

The rearrangement joins TRBV6-5 to TRBJ2-2; TRBD1 matches at 10 bases. The CDR3 is 15 residues long. Looked up from germline, CDR1 is MNHEY and CDR2 is SVGAGI. V lost 6 bases and J lost 7; bases outside the gene matches: 8. This CDR3 is CASSDRGRVSGELFF. The DNA of the CDR3 is TGTGCCAGCAGCGACAGGGGGCGTGTTAGCGGGGAGCTGTTTTTT.

The chain recombines TRBV5-8 with TRBJ2-7, with 9 bases fitting TRBD1. With 0 bases clipped from V and 6 bases from J, the junction kept 7 bases outside the gene matches. Per germline, CDR1 SGHTS and CDR2 YDEGEE. This CDR3 spans 15 amino acids. The CDR3, as DNA: TGTGCCAGCAGCTTGGGGACAGGGGTAGGCGGCGAGCAGTACTTC. Residues: CASSLGTGVGGEQYF.

This clone was counted once. This chain joins TRBV5-1 and TRBJ2-1; the D call may be TRBD1 or TRBD2 (6 bases each). V lost 1 base to trimming and J lost 8 bases, with 10 bases between them. The germline CDR1 and CDR2 sequences are SGHRS and YFSETQ. CDR3 length equals 13 residues. CDR3 region: CASSLTGADEQFF. The CDR3 bases are TGCGCCAGCAGCTTGACGGGGGCAGATGAGCAGTTCTTC.

Turning to this clone: The germline gene is not matched at one end of the junction; a read error may be the cause. This chain uses TRBV10-1 with TRBJ1-2, with D possibly being TRBD1 (5 bases). The CDR3 sequence is 14 residues long. CDR1 and CDR2 (germline): WNHNN, SYGVQD (reference sequence). CDR3 region: CARSGPGLPYGYTF. DNA of the CDR3: TGCGCCCGCAGTGGACCGGGACTGCCCTATGGCTACACCTTC.